The entry that follows covers one TCR beta chain sequence. This sample is part of a study of preoperative IRX-2 immunotherapy in early breast cancer. Regarding treatment: preoperative locoregional IRX-2 cytokine immunotherapy. Preoperative locoregional IRX-2 cytokine immunotherapy was tested in the phase Ib source study. Sequenced by immunoSEQ multiplex PCR; TCRdb stores in-frame clones only, minus some. Here the sample spans 35,000 to 45,000 clones, roughly 82% being singletons. The V and J ends lost 6 bases and 0 bases, in that order; junction bases with no gene match: 8. The CDR3 extends over 16 amino acids.

The receptor was derived from a human donor with breast cancer. The chain couples TRBV23-1 to TRBJ1-3, with TRBD1 identical over 7 bases. TRBV23-1 is noted as an ORF with a role that remains uncertain. Sequencing was performed on lymph node tissue, taken after IRX-2 immunotherapy. CDR3 in amino acids: CASSHVDRDSGNTIYF. DNA for the CDR3: TGCGCCAGCAGCCACGTAGACAGGGACTCTGGAAACACCATATATTTT.